Following are 19 T cell receptor beta chains from one sample sequenced in a study of T cell repertoires in cytomegalovirus infection. TCRdb called the reads again in MiXCR, with one record for every CDR3 protein. The profile shows approximately 500,000 distinct CDR3 sequences, about 11% of them singletons. The sequencing sample was made of PBMCs. These receptors were taken from a human donor in good health (CMV status not recorded). Some clones in this sample may be carry-over from other donors' samples.

Many counts were recorded for this clonotype. This chain connects TRBV7-9 to TRBJ2-3, with TRBD1 identical over 7 bases. Germline values: CDR1 SEHNR, CDR2 FQNEAQ (reference sequence). V dropped 1 base and J dropped 6; count of bases not matched to a gene: 7. The CDR3 is made up of 15 amino acids. CDR3 nucleotide sequence: TGTGCCAGCAGCTTAGTGACAGGGCCGAGGGATACGCAGTATTTT. It is translated as CASSLVTGPRDTQYF.

Many counts were recorded for this clonotype. V and J are TRBV12-3 or TRBV12-4 and TRBJ1-2; D is unclear. The V and J ends lost 6 bases and 4 bases respectively, with 15 bases between them. The CDR3 totals 14 residues. The DNA of the CDR3 is TGTGCCAGCAGCCACACCCTCGGCTCCTATGGCTACACCTTC. Its protein is CASSHTLGSYGYTF.

This clonotype was detected many times. The chain links TRBV5-1 to TRBJ2-1; 8 nucleotides line up with TRBD2. J lost 6 bases, V lost 2 bases, and 1 base had no gene match. Germline CDR1 and CDR2: SGHRS and YFSETQ. The CDR3 contains 13 residues. The CDR3 DNA follows: TGCGCCAGCAGCTTTGGACTAGCCAATGAGCAGTTCTTC. Encoded protein: CASSFGLANEQFF.

This clonotype appeared many times. V gene TRBV11-2 combines with J gene TRBJ2-7; 10 nucleotides agree with TRBD2. V lost 5 bases and J lost 6; bases outside the gene matches: 7. CDR1 and CDR2 from the germline V gene are SGHAT and FQNNGV. This CDR3 comprises 14 residues. The CDR3 DNA sequence: TGTGCCAGCAGCGGACTTCTAGCGGGGGTCGAGCAGTACTTC. This translates into CASSGLLAGVEQYF.

This clonotype occurred a few times. The chain joins TRBV5-1 to TRBJ2-5, with D possibly matching TRBD1 (6 bases). The CDR3 extends over 13 amino acids. Germline CDR1 and CDR2: SGHRS and YFSETQ. The V end lost 2 bases, the J end lost 11 bases, and 16 bases lay between the germline ends. For the CDR3, the DNA is TGCGCCAGCAGCTTCTCAAGACAGGCGCAGCAGTACTTC. As protein: CASSFSRQAQQYF. The full variable domain, completed using reference TRBV5-1 and TRBJ2-5, is KAGVTQTPRYLIKTRGQQVTLSCSPISGHRSVSWYQQTPGQGLQFLFEYFSETQRNKGNFPGRFSGRQFSNSRSEMNVSTLELGDSALYLCASSFSRQAQQYFGPGTRLLVL.

This clonotype was seen more than once but under ten times. The chain recombines TRBV7-9 with TRBJ1-2, with a possible D match to TRBD1 (6 bases). Germline loops: CDR1 SEHNR, CDR2 FQNEAQ (reference sequence). V was shortened by 2 bases and J by 8 bases, with 18 bases between the two germline ends. This CDR3 is built from 15 residues. The DNA of the CDR3 is TGTGCCAGCAGCTTACCCCGCGACAGGCTGAGGGGCTACACCTTC. This sequence encodes CASSLPRDRLRGYTF.

This clonotype has ten or more counts. The rearrangement links TRBV12-3 or TRBV12-4 to TRBJ2-1, with a possible D match to TRBD2 (6 bases). The CDR3 is 17 amino acids. Trimming pared 3 bases from V and 9 bases from J, leaving 24 bases between. CDR3 coding DNA: TGTGCCAGCAGTTTTGGCGGAGCTCGACTAGGAGGCGGTGAGCAGTTCTTC. Translating it yields CASSFGGARLGGGEQFF.

The CDR3 loop reads CASTGDRGLEKLFF. The DNA of the CDR3 is TGTGCCAGCACCGGGGACAGGGGGCTCGAAAAACTGTTTTTT. The chain recombines TRBV7-9 with TRBJ1-4; 12 bases align to TRBD1. The germline V gene has CDR1 SEHNR and CDR2 FQNEAQ (reference sequence). This CDR3 has 14 residues. The V segment lost 7 bases and the J segment 8 bases; nucleotides outside the gene matches: 5.

This clonotype was seen only a few times. J is TRBJ2-1 and V is TRBV3-1; D unresolved. The CDR3 contains 15 residues. Trimming stripped 1 base from V and 5 bases from J, with 12 bases between. Germline CDR1 is LGHDT and CDR2 is YNNKEL (reference sequence). The CDR3: CASSQGLVKNNEQFF. The CDR3 DNA reads TGTGCCAGCAGCCAAGGACTGGTTAAAAACAATGAGCAGTTCTTC.

The chain combines TRBV10-3 with TRBJ1-1; D perhaps matches TRBD1 (6 bases). V was trimmed by 6 bases and J by 1 base, leaving 9 bases between them. This CDR3 has 13 amino acids. CDR1 is ENHRY and CDR2 is SYGVKD in the germline V gene. CDR3 loop: CAIRLTGNTEAFF. CDR3 DNA sequence: TGTGCCATCAGGTTGACAGGGAACACTGAAGCTTTCTTT.

Points on this clonotype: Just one base apart from a much larger clone, this may be a read error. J is TRBJ1-2 and V is TRBV28, with D unclear. The CDR3 contains 13 residues. The V gene's germline CDR1 is MDHEN and CDR2 SYDVKM. Trimming shortened V by 5 bases and J by 2 bases, and 9 bases separated the two germline ends. The CDR3 bases are TGTGCCAGCAGTCTATACAAGAACTATGGCTACACCTTC. It is translated as CASSLYKNYGYTF.

In nucleotides, the CDR3 is TGCGCCAGCAGCTTAGGACAGTTCTCCGGGGAGCTGTTTTTT. As protein: CASSLGQFSGELFF. The V gene is TRBV5-1, the J gene TRBJ2-2, with D maybe TRBD1 (6 bases). This CDR3 comprises 14 residues. CDR1 is SGHRS and CDR2 is YFSETQ in the germline V gene. The ends were cut back, 2 bases at V and 6 bases at J, with 11 bases in the middle.

The chain links TRBV6-2 or TRBV6-3 to TRBJ1-5, with D uncertain. CDR3 length equals 12 residues. V gave up 5 bases and J gave up 7 bases, with 9 bases separating them. Germline V CDR1 and CDR2: MNHEY, SVGEGT. CDR3 sequence (DNA): TGTGCCAGCAGTAACCCGAGGCAGCCCCAGCATTTT. It translates to CASSNPRQPQHF.

This clonotype has at least ten counts. This chain connects TRBV28 to TRBJ2-5, with 9 bases aligning to TRBD2. CDR1 and CDR2 (germline): MDHEN, SYDVKM. V gave up 2 bases and J gave up 0 bases; unmatched junction bases: 4. CDR3 size: 16 residues. The CDR3 sequence is CASSLMAGGDQETQYF. In nucleotides, the CDR3 is TGTGCCAGCAGTTTAATGGCGGGAGGGGACCAAGAGACCCAGTACTTC. Full variable domain (outside the CDR3, taken from reference TRBV28 and TRBJ2-5): DVKVTQSSRYLVKRTGEKVFLECVQDMDHENMFWYRQDPGLGLRLIYFSYDVKMKEKGDIPEGYSVSREKKERFSLILESASTNQTSMYLCASSLMAGGDQETQYFGPGTRLLVL.

This clonotype was picked up many times. The chain combines TRBV7-8 with TRBJ2-3, with TRBD1 matching 12 bases. Germline loops: CDR1 SGHVS, CDR2 FQNEAQ. The CDR3 loop spans 15 amino acids. J lost 1 base, V lost 8 bases, and 4 bases had no gene match. CDR3 residues: CASGTGGVRTDTQYF. CDR3 coding DNA: TGTGCCAGCGGGACAGGGGGCGTTCGCACAGATACGCAGTATTTT.

The chain has TRBV9 and TRBJ2-5; 10 nucleotides agree with TRBD2. Trimming took 2 bases from V and 5 from J; bases not matched to a gene: 9. The germline V gene encodes CDR1 SGDLS and CDR2 YYNGEE. The CDR3 extends over 16 amino acids. The CDR3 bases are TGTGCCAGCAGCGTTTCCAGCGGGGGGGCCGGGGAGACCCAGTACTTC. It encodes CASSVSSGGAGETQYF.

Worth noting for this clonotype: This could be a read error, since a much larger clone is one nucleotide away. This chain links TRBV5-6 with TRBJ2-2; 7 nucleotides line up with TRBD1. Looked up from germline, CDR1 is SGHDT and CDR2 is YYEEEE. The CDR3 sequence is 15 residues long. CDR3 loop: CASSQDRVDTGELLF. CDR3 in DNA: TGTGCCAGCAGCCAAGACAGGGTGGACACCGGGGAGCTGCTTTTT.

This clonotype was detected ten times or more. This rearrangement joins TRBV6-5 to TRBJ1-2, with D unclear. This CDR3 has 11 amino acids. Germline-derived CDR1 and CDR2 are MNHEY and SVGAGI. The V gene lost 8 bases and the J gene lost 7 bases, with 11 bases spanning the gap. CDR3 protein: CASRSLSGYTF. CDR3 nucleotides: TGTGCCAGCCGATCCCTCTCTGGCTACACCTTC.

This clonotype was counted ten times or more. The V and J genes are TRBV7-2 and TRBJ1-2; the D is unclear. The CDR3 has 13 amino acids. Germline-derived CDR1 and CDR2 are SGHTA and FQGNSA. V was pared by 3 bases and J by 8 bases, with 13 bases between. CDR3 DNA: TGTGCCAGCAGCTTCAATGAAGGGTTCGGCTACACCTTC. It specifies CASSFNEGFGYTF. Full variable domain (rest looked up from reference TRBV7-2 and TRBJ1-2): GAGVSQSPSNKVTEKGKDVELRCDPISGHTALYWYRQSLGQGLEFLIYFQGNSAPDKSGLPSDRFSAERTGGSVSTLTIQRTQQEDSAVYLCASSFNEGFGYTFGSGTRLTVV.